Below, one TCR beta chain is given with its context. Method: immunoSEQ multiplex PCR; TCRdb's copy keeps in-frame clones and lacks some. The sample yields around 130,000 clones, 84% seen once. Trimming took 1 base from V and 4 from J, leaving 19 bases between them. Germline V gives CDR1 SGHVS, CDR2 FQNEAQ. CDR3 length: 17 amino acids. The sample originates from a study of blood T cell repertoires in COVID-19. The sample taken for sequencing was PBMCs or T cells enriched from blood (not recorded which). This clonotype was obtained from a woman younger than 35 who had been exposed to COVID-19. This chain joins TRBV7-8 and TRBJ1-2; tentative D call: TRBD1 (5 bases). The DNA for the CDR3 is TGTGCCAGCAGCTTAGTGGGTCGGGGACGCGGGGTCTATGGCTACACCTTC. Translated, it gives CASSLVGRGRGVYGYTF.